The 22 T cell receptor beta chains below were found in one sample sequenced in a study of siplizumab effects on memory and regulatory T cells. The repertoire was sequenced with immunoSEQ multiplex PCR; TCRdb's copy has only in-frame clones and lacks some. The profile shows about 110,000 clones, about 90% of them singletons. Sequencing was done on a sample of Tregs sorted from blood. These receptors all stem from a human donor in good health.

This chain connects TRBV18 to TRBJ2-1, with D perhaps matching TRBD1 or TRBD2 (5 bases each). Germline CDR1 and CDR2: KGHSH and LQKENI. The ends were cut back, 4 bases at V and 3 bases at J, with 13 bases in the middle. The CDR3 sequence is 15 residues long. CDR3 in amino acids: CASSLQDSDYNEQFF. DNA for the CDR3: TGTGCCAGCTCACTACAGGATAGCGACTACAATGAGCAGTTCTTC. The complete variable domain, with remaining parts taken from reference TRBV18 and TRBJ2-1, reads NAGVMQNPRHLVRRRGQEARLRCSPMKGHSHVYWYRQLPEEGLKFMVYLQKENIIDESGMPKERFSAEFPKEGPSILRIQQVVRGDSAAYFCASSLQDSDYNEQFFGPGTRLTVL.

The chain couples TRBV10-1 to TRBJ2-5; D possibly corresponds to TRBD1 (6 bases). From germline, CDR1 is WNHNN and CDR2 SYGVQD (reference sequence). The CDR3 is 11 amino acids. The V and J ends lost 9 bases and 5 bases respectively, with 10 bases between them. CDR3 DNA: TGCGCCAGTGGAACAGGGGAGACCCAGTACTTC. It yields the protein CASGTGETQYF.

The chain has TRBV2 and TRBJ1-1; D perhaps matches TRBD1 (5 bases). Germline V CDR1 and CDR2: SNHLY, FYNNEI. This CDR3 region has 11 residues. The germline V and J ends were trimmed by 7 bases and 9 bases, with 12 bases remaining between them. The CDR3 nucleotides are TGTGCCAGCATGACAGCCCTCCAAGCTTTCTTT. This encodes CASMTALQAFF.

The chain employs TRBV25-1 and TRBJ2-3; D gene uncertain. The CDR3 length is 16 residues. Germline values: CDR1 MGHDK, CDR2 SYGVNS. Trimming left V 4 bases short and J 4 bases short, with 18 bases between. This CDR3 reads CASSGVGPSPPDTQYF. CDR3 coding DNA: TGTGCCAGCAGTGGGGTAGGACCATCCCCCCCAGATACGCAGTATTTT.

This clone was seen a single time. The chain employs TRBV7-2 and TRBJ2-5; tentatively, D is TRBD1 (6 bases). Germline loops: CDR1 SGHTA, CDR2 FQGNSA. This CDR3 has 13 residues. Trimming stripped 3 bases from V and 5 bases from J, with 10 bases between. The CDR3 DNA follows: TGTGCCAGCAGCTTTTTACAGGGCGAGACCCAGTACTTC. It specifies CASSFLQGETQYF.

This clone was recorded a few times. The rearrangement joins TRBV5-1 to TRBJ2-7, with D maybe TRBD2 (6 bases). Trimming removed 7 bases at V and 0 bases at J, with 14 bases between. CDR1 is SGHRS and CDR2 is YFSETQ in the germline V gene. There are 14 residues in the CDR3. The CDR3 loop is CASRRKEGSYEQYF. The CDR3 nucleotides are TGCGCCAGCCGCCGGAAGGAGGGCTCCTACGAGCAGTACTTC.

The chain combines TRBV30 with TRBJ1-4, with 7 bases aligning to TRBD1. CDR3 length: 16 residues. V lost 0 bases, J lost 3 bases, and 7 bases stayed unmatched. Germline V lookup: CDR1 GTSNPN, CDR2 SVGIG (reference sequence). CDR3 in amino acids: CAWSVLRGTANEKLFF. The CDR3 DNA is TGTGCCTGGAGTGTACTCAGGGGGACGGCTAATGAAAAACTGTTTTTT. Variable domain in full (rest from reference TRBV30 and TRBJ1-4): SQTIHQWPATLVQPVGSPLSLECTVEGTSNPNLYWYRQAAGRGLQLLFYSVGIGQISSEVPQNLSASRPQDRQFILSSKKLLLSDSGFYLCAWSVLRGTANEKLFFGSGTQLSVL.

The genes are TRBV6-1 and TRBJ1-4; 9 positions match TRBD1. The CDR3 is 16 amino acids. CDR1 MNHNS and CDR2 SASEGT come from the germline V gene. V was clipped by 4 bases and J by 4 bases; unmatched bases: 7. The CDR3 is CASSAGTGPYNEKLFF. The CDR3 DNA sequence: TGTGCCAGCAGTGCCGGGACAGGGCCCTATAATGAAAAACTGTTTTTT.

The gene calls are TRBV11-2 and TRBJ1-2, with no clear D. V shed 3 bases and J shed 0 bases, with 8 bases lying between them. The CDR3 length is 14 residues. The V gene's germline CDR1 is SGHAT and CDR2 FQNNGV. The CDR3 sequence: CASSFPTSNYGYTF. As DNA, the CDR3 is TGTGCCAGCAGCTTCCCAACTTCTAACTATGGCTACACCTTC.

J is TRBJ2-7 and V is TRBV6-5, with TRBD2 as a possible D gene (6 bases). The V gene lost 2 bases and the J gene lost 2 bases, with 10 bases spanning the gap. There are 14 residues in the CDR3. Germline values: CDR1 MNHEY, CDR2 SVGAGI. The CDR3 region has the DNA TGTGCCAGCAGTTACACGGGGGTGGCCTACGAGCAGTACTTC. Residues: CASSYTGVAYEQYF.

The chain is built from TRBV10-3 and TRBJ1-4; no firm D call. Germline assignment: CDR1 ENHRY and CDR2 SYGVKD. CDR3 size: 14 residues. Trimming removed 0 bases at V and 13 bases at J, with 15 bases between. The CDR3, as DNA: TGTGCCATCAGTGAGTCGGCCGCGGCTAGGAGACTGTTTTTT. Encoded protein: CAISESAAARRLFF.

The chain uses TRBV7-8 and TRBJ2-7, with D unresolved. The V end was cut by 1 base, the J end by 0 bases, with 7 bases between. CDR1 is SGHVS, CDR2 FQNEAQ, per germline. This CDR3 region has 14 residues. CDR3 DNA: TGTGCCAGCAGCTTAGAAGGGTTCTCCTACGAGCAGTACTTC. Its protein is CASSLEGFSYEQYF.

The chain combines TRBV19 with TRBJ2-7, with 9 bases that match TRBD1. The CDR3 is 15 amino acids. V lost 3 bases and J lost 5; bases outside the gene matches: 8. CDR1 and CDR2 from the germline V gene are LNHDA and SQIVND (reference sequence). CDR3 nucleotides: TGTGCCAGTAGTATTAGGGGACAGGGTCGGGACGAGCAGTACTTC. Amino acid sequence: CASSIRGQGRDEQYF.

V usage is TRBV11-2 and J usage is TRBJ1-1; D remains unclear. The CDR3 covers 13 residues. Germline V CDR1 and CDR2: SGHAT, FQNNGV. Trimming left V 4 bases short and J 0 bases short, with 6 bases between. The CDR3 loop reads CASSYTMNTEAFF. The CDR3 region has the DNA TGTGCCAGCAGCTATACCATGAACACTGAAGCTTTCTTT.

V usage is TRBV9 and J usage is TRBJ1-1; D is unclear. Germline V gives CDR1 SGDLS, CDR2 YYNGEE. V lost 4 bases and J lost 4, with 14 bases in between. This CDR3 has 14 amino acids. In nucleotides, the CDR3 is TGTGCCAGCAGCCCTCAGGAACGGGGCACTGAAGCTTTCTTT. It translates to CASSPQERGTEAFF.

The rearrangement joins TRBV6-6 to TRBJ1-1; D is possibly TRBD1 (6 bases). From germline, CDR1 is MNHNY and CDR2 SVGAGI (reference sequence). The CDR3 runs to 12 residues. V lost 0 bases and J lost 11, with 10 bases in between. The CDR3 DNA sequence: TGTGCCAGCAGTTACTCGTCAGGGGTGGCTTTCTTT. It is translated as CASSYSSGVAFF.

The CDR3 DNA follows: TGTGCCAGCAAGCAGGCTTCCTACAATGAGCAGTTCTTC. It is translated as CASKQASYNEQFF. This chain links TRBV14 with TRBJ2-1; D remains ambiguous. V dropped 7 bases and J dropped 1 base, with 8 bases sitting between them. Germline V gene lookup returns CDR1 SGHDN and CDR2 FVKESK. This CDR3 region has 13 residues.

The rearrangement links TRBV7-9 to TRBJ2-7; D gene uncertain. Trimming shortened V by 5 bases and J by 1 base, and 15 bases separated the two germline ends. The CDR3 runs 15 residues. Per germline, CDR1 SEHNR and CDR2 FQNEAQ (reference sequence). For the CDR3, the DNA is TGTGCCAGCAGCGTCCGACGGCTTGAGTCCTACGAGCAGTACTTC. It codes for CASSVRRLESYEQYF.

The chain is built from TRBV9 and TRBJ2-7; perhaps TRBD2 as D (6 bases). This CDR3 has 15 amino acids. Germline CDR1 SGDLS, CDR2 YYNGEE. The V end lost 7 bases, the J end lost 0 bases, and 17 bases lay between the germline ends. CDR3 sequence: CASSGSGRSSYEQYF. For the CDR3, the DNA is TGTGCCAGCTCAGGAAGCGGGCGTAGCTCCTACGAGCAGTACTTC. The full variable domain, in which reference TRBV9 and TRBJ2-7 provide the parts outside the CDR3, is DSGVTQTPKHLITATGQRVTLRCSPRSGDLSVYWYQQSLDQGLQFLIQYYNGEERAKGNILERFSAQQFPDLHSELNLSSLELGDSALYFCASSGSGRSSYEQYFGPGTRLTVT.

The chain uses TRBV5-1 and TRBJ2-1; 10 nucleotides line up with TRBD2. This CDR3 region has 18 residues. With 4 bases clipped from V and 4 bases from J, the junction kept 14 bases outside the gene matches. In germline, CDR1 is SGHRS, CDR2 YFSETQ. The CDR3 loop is CASSLTLSTSGAYNEQFF. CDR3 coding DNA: TGCGCCAGCAGCCTTACCCTATCAACTAGCGGGGCATACAATGAGCAGTTCTTC.

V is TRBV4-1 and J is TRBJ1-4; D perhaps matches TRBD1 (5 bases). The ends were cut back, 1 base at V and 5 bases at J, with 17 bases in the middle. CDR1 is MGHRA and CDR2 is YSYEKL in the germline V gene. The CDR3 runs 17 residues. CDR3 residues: CASSQVAGRGTNEKLFF. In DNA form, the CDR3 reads TGCGCCAGCAGCCAAGTGGCAGGGCGGGGGACGAATGAAAAACTGTTTTTT.

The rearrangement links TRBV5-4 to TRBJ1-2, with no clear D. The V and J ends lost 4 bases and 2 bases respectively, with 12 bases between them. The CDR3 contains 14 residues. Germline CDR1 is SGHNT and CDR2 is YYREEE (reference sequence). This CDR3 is CASSIGLYNYGYTF. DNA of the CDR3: TGTGCCAGCAGCATCGGACTGTACAACTATGGCTACACCTTC. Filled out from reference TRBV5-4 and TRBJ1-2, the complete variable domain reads ETGVTQSPTHLIKTRGQQVTLRCSSQSGHNTVSWYQQALGQGPQFIFQYYREEENGRGNFPPRFSGLQFPNYSSELNVNALELDDSALYLCASSIGLYNYGYTFGSGTRLTVV.